This paragraph covers one T cell receptor beta chain sequence. These data belong to a study of shared clonotypes between healthy human individuals. With V trimmed by 10 bases and J by 5 bases, 10 bases remained unmatched. CDR3 length: 13 residues. CDR1 MDHEN and CDR2 SYDVKM come from the germline V gene. The table came from immunoSEQ multiplex PCR; TCRdb's copy has only in-frame clones and leaves some out. Altogether about 2.4 million clones are present, around nine tenths being singletons, with the ten largest covering 0.14%. The genes are TRBV28 and TRBJ2-5, with 7 bases that match TRBD1. This clonotype was sampled from a man younger than 30 in good health. The sample taken for sequencing was naive CD4+ T cells sorted from blood. As to subset: CD45RA+ positively selected. As DNA, the CDR3 is TGTGCCACCCTTCGAGGGGGCGTTGAGACCCAGTACTTC. It is translated as CATLRGGVETQYF.